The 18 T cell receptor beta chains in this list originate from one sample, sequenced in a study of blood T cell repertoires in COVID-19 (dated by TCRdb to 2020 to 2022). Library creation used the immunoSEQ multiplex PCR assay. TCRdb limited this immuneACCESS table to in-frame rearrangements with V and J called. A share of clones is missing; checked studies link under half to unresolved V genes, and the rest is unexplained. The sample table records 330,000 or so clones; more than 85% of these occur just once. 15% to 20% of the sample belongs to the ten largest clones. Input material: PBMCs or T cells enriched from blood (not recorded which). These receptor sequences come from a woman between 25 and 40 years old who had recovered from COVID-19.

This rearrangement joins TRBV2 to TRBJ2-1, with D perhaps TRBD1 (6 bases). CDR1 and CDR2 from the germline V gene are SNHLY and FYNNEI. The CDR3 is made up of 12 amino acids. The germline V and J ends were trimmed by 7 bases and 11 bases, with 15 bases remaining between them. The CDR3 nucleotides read TGTGCCAGCATCCCGAAAGGGGGACAGCAGTTCTTC. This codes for CASIPKGGQQFF.

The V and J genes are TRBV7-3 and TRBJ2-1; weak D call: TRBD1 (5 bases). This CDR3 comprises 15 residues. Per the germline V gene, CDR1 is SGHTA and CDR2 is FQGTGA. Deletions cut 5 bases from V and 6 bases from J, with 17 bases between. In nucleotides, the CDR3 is TGTGCCAGCAGCCCCGACAGATTGCAGTTCAATGAGCAGTTCTTC. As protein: CASSPDRLQFNEQFF.

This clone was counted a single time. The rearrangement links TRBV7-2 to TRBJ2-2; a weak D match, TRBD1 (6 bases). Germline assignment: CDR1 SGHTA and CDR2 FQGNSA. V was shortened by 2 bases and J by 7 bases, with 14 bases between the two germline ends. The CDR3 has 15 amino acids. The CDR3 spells CASSLMGTMGGELFF. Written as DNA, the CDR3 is TGTGCCAGCAGCTTAATGGGGACAATGGGCGGGGAGCTGTTTTTT.

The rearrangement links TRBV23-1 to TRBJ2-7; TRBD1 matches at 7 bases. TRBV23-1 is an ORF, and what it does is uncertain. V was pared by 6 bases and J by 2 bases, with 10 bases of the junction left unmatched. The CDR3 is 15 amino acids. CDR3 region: CASRRRQGLTYEQYF. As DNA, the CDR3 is TGCGCCAGCAGACGTCGACAGGGTCTGACCTACGAGCAGTACTTC.

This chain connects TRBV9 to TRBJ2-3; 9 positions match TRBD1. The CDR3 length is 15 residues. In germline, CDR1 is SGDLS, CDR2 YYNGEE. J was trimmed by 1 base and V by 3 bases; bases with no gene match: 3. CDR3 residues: CASSGTGEGTDTQYF. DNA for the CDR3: TGTGCCAGCAGCGGGACAGGGGAAGGCACAGATACGCAGTATTTT. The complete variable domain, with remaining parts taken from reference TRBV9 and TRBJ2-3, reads DSGVTQTPKHLITATGQRVTLRCSPRSGDLSVYWYQQSLDQGLQFLIQYYNGEERAKGNILERFSAQQFPDLHSELNLSSLELGDSALYFCASSGTGEGTDTQYFGPGTRLTVL.

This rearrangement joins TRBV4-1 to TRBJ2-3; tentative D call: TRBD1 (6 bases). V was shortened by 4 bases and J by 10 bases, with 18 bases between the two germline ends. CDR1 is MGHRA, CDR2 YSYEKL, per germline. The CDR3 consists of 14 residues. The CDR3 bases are TGCGCCAGCAGCCCAGACCGACAGGCCCTGTCGCAGTATTTT. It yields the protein CASSPDRQALSQYF.

CDR3 sequence (DNA): TGCGCCAGCAGCTTGGCCTCTGGGGGCGACACTGAAGCTTTCTTT. Its protein product is CASSLASGGDTEAFF. The rearrangement uses TRBV5-1 and TRBJ1-1; a weak D match, TRBD1 (6 bases). Germline lookup yields CDR1 SGHRS and CDR2 YFSETQ. The germline V and J ends were trimmed by 0 bases and 3 bases, with 12 bases remaining between them. The CDR3 covers 15 residues.

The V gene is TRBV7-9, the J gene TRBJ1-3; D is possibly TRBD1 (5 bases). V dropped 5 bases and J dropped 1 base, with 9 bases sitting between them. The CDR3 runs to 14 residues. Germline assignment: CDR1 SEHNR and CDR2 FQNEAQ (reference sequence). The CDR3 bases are TGTGCCAGCAGCCCGGGACTATCTGGAAACACCATATATTTT. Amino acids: CASSPGLSGNTIYF.

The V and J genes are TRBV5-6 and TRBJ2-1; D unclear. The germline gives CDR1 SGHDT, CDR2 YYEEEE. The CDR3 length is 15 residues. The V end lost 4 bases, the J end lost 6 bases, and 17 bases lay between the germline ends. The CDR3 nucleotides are TGTGCCAGCAGCCGAACAGAGACGCTGATCAATGAGCAGTTCTTC. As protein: CASSRTETLINEQFF.

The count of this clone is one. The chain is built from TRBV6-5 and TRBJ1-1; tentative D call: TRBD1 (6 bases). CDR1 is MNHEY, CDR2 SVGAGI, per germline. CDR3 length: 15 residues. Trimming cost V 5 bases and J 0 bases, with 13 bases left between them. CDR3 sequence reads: CASSTHRELNTEAFF. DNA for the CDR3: TGTGCCAGCAGTACCCACAGGGAATTGAACACTGAAGCTTTCTTT.

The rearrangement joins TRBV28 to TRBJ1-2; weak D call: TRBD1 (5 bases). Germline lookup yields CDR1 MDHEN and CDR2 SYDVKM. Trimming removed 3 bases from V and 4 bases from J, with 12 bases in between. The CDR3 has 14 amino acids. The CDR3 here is CASSFDRVSYGYTF. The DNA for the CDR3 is TGTGCCAGCAGTTTTGACAGAGTTTCCTATGGCTACACCTTC.

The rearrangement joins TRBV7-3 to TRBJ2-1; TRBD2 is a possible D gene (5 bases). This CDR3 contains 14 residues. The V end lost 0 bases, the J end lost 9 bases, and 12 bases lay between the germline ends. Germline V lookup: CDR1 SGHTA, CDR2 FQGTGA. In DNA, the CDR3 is TGTGCCAGCAGCTTAACCTCTAGCCACCCTGAGCAGTTCTTC. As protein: CASSLTSSHPEQFF.

The CDR3 loop is CSARLQYEQYF. In DNA, the CDR3 is TGCAGTGCTAGACTTCAGTACGAGCAGTACTTC. The chain joins TRBV20-1 to TRBJ2-7; no definite D call. The CDR3 covers 11 residues. The V and J ends lost 2 bases and 4 bases respectively, with 6 bases between them. The germline gives CDR1 DFQATT, CDR2 SNEGSKA (reference sequence).

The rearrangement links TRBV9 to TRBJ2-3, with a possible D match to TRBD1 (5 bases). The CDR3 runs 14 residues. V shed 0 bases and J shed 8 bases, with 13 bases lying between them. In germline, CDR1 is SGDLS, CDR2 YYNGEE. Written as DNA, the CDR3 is TGTGCCAGCAGCGTAGAGTCGACAGACGGTACGCAGTATTTT. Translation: CASSVESTDGTQYF.

The CDR3 sequence is CAITDSRETQYF. The CDR3 nucleotides are TGTGCCATCACGGACAGTAGGGAGACCCAGTACTTC. The V call is TRBV10-3, the J call TRBJ2-5; weak D call: TRBD1 (6 bases). The ends were cut back, 7 bases at V and 5 bases at J, with 11 bases in the middle. The V gene's germline CDR1 is ENHRY and CDR2 SYGVKD. The CDR3 is 12 amino acids.

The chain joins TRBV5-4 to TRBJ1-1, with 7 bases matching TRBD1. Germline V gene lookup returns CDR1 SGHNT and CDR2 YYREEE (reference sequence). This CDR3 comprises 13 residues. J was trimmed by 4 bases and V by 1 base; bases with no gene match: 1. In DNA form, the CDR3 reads TGTGCCAGCAGCTTGCAGGGGGGCACTGAAGCTTTCTTT. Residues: CASSLQGGTEAFF.

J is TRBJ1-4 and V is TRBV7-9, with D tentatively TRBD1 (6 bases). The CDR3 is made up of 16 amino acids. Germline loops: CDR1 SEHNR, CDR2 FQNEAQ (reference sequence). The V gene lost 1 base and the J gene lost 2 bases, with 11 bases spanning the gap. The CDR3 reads CASSLGQGLTNEKLFF. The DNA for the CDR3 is TGTGCCAGCAGCTTAGGCCAGGGGCTCACTAATGAAAAACTGTTTTTT.

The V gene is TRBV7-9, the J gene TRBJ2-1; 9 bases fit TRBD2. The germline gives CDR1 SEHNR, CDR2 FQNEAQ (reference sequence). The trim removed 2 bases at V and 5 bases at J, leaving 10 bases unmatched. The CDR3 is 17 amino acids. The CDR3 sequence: CASSLTPWPSGDNEQFF. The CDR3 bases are TGTGCCAGCAGCTTAACCCCGTGGCCTAGCGGGGACAATGAGCAGTTCTTC. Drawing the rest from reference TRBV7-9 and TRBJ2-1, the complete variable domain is DTGVSQNPRHKITKRGQNVTFRCDPISEHNRLYWYRQTLGQGPEFLTYFQNEAQLEKSRLLSDRFSAERPKGSFSTLEIQRTEQGDSAMYLCASSLTPWPSGDNEQFFGPGTRLTVL.